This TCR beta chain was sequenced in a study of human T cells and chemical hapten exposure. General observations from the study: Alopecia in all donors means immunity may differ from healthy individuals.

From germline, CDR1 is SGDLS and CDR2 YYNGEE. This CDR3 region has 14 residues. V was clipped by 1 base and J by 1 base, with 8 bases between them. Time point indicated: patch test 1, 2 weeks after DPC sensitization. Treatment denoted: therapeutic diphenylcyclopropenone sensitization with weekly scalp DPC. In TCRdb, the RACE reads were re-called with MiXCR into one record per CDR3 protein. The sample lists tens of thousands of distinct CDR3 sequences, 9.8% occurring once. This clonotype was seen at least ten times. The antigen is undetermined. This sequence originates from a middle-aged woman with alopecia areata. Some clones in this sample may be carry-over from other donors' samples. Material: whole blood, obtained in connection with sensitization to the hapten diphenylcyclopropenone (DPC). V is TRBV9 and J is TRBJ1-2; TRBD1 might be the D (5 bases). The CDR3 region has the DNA TGTGCCAGCAGCGTACTGGACAATAACTATGGCTACACCTTC. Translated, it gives CASSVLDNNYGYTF. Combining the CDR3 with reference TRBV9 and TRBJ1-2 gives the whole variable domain DSGVTQTPKHLITATGQRVTLRCSPRSGDLSVYWYQQSLDQGLQFLIQYYNGEERAKGNILERFSAQQFPDLHSELNLSSLELGDSALYFCASSVLDNNYGYTFGSGTRLTVV.